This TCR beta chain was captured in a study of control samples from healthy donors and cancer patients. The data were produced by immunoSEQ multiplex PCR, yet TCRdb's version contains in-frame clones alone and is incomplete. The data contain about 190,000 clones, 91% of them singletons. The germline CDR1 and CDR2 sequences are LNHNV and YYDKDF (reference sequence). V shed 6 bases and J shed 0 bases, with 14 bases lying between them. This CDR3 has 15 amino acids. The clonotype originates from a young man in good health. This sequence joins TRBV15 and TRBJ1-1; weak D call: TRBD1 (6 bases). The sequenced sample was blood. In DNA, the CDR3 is TGTGCCACCAGAAGGGGACAAATCATGAACACTGAAGCTTTCTTT. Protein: CATRRGQIMNTEAFF.